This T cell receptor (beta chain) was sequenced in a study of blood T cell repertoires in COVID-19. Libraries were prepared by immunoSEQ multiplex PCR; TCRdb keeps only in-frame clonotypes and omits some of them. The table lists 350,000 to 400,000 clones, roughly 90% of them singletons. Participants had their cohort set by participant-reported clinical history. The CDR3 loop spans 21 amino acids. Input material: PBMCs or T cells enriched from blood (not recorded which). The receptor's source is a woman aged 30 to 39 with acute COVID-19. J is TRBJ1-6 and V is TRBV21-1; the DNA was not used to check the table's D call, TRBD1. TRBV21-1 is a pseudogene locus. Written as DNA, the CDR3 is TGTGCCAGCAGCAAGACCCTCCGTTGGACAGGGGAGCCCGATAAGGGTTCACCCCTCCACTTT. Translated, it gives CASSKTLRWTGEPDKGSPLHF.